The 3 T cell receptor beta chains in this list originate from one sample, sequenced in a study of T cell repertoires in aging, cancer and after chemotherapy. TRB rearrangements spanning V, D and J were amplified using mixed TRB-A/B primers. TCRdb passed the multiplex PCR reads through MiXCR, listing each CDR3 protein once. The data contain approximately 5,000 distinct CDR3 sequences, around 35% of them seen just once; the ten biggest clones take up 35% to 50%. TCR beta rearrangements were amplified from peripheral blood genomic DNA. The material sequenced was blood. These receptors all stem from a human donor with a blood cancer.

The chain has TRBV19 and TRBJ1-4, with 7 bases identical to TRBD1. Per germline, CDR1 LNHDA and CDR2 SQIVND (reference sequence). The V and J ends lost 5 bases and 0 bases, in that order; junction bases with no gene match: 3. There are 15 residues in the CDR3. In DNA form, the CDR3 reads TGTGCCAGTAGTGATACAGGGGCAACTAATGAAAAACTGTTTTTT. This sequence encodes CASSDTGATNEKLFF.

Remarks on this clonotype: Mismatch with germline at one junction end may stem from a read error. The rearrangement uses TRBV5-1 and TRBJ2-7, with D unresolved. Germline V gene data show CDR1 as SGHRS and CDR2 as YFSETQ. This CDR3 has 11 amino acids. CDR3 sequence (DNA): TGCGCCAGCAGCTACTCCGACGAGCAGTACTTC. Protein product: CASSYSDEQYF.

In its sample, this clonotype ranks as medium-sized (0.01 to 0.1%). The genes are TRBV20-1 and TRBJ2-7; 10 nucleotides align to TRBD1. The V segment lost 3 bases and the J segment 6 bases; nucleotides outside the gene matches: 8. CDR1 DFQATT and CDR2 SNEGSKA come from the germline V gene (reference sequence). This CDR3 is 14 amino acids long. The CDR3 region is CSARGQGKLGEQYF. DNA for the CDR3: TGCAGTGCTAGGGGACAGGGGAAGTTAGGCGAGCAGTACTTC.